This T cell receptor beta chain was profiled in a study of OX40 agonist ivuxolimab in advanced cancers. At the level of the study: The patients got ivuxolimab, which is an agonistic anti-OX40 (CD134) antibody. Partial responses occurred in three patients (one hepatocellular carcinoma, two cutaneous melanoma). The study's findings and limits: Clonal expansion in partial responders at 0.1-3.0 mg/kg ranked among the lowest.

Exclusion applied to patients with autoimmune disease history or systemic immunosuppression. The ends lost 7 bases at V and 8 bases at J; junction bases unmatched: 14. The CDR3 is 15 amino acids. From germline, CDR1 is SGHNT and CDR2 YENEEA. The data were produced by immunoSEQ multiplex PCR, yet TCRdb's version contains in-frame clones alone and is incomplete. This sample has around 60,000 clones, with 80% to 95% found just once. With respect to this clone: Its target is not known.

The TCR was taken from an adult with an advanced solid tumor such as melanoma, head and neck, liver or kidney cancer. The sample here was CD4+ or CD8+ T cells sorted from blood, taken in a trial of the OX40 agonist ivuxolimab. The rearrangement uses TRBV11-3 and TRBJ2-1; 7 bases map to TRBD1. The CDR3 loop is CASNYIPGTADEQFF. The CDR3 coding sequence is TGTGCCAGCAATTACATTCCCGGGACAGCGGATGAGCAGTTCTTC.